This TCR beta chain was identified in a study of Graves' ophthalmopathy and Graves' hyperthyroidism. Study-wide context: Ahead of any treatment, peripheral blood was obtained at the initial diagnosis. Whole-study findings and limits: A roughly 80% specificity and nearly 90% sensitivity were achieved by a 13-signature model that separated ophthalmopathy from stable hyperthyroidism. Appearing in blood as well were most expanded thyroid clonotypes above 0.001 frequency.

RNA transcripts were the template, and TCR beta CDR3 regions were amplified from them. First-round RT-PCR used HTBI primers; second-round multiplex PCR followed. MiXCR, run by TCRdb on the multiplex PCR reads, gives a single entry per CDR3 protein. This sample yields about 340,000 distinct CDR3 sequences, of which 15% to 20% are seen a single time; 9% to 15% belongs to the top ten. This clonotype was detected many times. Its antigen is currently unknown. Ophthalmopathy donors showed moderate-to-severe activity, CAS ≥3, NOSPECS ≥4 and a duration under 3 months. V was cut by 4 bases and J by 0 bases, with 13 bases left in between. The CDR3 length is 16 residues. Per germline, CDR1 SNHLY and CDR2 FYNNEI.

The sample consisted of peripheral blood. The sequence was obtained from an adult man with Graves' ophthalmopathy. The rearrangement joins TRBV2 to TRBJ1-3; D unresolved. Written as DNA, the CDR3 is TGTGCCAGCAGTGGAGGTCACACTCTCTCTGGAAACACCATATATTTT. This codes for CASSGGHTLSGNTIYF. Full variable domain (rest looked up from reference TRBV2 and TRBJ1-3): EPEVTQTPSHQVTQMGQEVILRCVPISNHLYFYWYRQILGQKVEFLVSFYNNEISEKSEIFDDQFSVERPDGSNFTLKIRSTKLEDSAMYFCASSGGHTLSGNTIYFGEGSWLTVV.